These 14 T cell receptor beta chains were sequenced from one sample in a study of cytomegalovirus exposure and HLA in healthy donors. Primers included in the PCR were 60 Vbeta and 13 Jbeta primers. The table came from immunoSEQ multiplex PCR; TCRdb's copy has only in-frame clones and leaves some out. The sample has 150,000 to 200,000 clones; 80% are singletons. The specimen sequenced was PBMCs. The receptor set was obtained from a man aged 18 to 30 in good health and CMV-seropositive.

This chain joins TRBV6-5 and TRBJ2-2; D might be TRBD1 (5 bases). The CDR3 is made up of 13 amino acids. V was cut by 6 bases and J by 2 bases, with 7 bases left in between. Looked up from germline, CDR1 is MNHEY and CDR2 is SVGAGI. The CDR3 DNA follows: TGTGCCAGCAGGGACACTAACACCGGGGAGCTGTTTTTT. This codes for CASRDTNTGELFF.

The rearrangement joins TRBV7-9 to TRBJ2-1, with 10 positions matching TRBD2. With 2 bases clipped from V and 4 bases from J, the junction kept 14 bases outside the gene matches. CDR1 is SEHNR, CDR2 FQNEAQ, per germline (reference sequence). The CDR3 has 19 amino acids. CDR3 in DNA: TGTGCCAGCAGCTTAACGACTAGCGGGCAAGGGGGTCTGTACAATGAGCAGTTCTTC. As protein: CASSLTTSGQGGLYNEQFF.

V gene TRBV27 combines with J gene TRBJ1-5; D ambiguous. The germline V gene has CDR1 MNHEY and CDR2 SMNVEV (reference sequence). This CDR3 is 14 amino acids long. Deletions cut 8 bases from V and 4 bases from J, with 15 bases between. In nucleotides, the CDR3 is TGTGCCAGCTCCCCGGGTATGAATAATCAGCCCCAGCATTTT. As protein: CASSPGMNNQPQHF.

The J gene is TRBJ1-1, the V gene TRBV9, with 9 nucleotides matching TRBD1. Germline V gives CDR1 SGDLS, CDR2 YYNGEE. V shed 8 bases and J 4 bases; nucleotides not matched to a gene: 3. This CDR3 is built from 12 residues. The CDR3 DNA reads TGTGCCAGTGGGGGACAGGGCACTGAAGCTTTCTTT. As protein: CASGGQGTEAFF.

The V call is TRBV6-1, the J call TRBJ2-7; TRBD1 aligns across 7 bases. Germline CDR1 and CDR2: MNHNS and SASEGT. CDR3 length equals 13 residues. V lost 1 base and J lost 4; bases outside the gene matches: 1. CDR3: CASSEGDRYEQYF. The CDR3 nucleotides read TGTGCCAGCAGTGAAGGGGACAGATACGAGCAGTACTTC.

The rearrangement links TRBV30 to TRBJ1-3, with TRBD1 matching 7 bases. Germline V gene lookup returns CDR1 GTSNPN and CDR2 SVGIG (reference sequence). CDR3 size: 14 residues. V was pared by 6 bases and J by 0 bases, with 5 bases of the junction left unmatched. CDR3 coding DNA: TGTGCCTGTAAACAGGGGAGCTCTGGAAACACCATATATTTT. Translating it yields CACKQGSSGNTIYF.

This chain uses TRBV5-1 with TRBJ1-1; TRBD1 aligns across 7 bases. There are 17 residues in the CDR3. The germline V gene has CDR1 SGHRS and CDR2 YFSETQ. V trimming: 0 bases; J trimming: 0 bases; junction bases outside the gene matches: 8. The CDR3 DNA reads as TGCGCCAGCAGCTTGGTTCGCGCAGGGGGAGTGAACACTGAAGCTTTCTTT. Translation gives CASSLVRAGGVNTEAFF.

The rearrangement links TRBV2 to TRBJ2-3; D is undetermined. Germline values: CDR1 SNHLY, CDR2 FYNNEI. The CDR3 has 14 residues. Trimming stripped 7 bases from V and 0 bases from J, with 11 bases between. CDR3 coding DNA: TGTGCCAGCACATATGGCGGAAGCACAGATACGCAGTATTTT. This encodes CASTYGGSTDTQYF.

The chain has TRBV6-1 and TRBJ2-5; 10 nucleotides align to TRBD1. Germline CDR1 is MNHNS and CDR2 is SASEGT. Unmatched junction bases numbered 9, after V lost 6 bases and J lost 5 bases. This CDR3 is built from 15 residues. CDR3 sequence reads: CASRPDRGLGETQYF. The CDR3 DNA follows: TGTGCCAGCAGACCTGACAGGGGGCTGGGGGAGACCCAGTACTTC.

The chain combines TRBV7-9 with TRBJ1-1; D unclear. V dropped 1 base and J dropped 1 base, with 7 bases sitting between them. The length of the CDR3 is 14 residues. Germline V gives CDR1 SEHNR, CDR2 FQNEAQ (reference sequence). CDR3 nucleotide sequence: TGTGCCAGCAGCTTAGTAGAGGCGAACACTGAAGCTTTCTTT. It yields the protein CASSLVEANTEAFF.

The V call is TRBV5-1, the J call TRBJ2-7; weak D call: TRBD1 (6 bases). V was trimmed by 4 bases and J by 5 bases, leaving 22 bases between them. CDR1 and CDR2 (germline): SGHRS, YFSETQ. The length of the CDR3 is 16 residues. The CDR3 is CASSPWDTGNSDEQYF. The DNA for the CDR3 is TGCGCCAGCAGCCCTTGGGACACAGGGAATTCAGACGAGCAGTACTTC.

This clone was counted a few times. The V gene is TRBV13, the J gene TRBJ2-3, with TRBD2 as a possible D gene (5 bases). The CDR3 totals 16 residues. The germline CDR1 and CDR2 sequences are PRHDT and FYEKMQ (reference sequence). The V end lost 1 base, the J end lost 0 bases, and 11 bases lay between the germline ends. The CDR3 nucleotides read TGTGCCAGCAGCTTAGAAGGAGGCTCTAGCACAGATACGCAGTATTTT. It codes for CASSLEGGSSTDTQYF.

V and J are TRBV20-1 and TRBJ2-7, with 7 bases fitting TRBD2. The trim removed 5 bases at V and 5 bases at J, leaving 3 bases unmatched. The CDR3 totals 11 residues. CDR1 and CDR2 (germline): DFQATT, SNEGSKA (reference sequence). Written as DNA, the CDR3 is TGCAGTGCTTCGCGGGGGAACGAGCAGTACTTC. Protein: CSASRGNEQYF.

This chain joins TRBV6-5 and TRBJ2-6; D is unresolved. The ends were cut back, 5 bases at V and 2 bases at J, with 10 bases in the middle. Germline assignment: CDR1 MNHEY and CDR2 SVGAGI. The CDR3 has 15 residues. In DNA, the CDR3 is TGTGCCAGCAGTCCCCGAGGCGCTGGGGCCAACGTCCTGACTTTC. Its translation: CASSPRGAGANVLTF.